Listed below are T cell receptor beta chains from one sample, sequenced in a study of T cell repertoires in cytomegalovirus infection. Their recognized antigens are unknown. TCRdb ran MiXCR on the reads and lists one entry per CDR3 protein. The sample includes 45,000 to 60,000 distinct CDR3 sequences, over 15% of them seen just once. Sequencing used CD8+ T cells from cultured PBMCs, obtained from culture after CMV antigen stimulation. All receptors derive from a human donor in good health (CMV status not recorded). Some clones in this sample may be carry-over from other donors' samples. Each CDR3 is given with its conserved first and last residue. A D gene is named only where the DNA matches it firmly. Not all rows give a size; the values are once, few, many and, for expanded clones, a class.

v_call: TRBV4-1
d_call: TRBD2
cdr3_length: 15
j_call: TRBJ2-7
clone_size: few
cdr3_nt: TGCGCCAGCAGCCCCGGGACTAGCGGGATTTACGAGCAGTACTTC
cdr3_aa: CASSPGTSGIYEQYF

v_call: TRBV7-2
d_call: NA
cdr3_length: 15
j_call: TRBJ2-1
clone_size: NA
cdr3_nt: TGTGCCAGCAGCTTAGACGGGAGCTCCTACAATGAGCAGTTCTTC
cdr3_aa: CASSLDGSSYNEQFF

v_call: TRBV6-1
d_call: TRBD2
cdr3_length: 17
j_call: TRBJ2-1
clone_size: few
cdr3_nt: TGTGCCAGCAGTGAAGGCCGGGGGAGCGGGAGTGTGTATGAGCAGTTCTTC
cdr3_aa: CASSEGRGSGSVYEQFF

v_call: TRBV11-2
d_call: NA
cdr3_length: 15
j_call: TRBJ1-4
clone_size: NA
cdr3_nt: TGTGCCAGCAGAGGATGGGGGGGAATGGATGAAAAACTGTTTTTT
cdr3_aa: CASRGWGGMDEKLFF

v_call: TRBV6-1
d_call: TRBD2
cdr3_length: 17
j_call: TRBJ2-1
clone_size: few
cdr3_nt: TGTGCCAGCAGTGAATGGAAGCGGGAAAACTCCTACAATGAGCAGTTCTTC
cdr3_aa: CASSEWKRENSYNEQFF

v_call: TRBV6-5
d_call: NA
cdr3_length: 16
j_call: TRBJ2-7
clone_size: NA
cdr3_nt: TGTGCCAGCAGCCAAAGCCAACACCCACCCAACTACGAGCAGTACTTC
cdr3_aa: CASSQSQHPPNYEQYF

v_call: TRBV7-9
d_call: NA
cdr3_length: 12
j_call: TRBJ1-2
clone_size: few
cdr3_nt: TGTGCCAGCCCGGGAGGGATTAACGGCTACACCTTC
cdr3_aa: CASPGGINGYTF

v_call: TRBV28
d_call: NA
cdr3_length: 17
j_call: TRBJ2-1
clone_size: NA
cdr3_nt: TGTGCCAGCACCTCAGGTGTAGGGATGGGGACCTACAATGAGCAGTTCTTC
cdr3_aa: CASTSGVGMGTYNEQFF

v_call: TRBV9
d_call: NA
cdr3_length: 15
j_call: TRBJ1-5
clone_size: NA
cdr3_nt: TGTGCCAGCAGCAAAACAGGAGGTCGCAATCAGCCCCAGCATTTT
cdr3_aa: CASSKTGGRNQPQHF

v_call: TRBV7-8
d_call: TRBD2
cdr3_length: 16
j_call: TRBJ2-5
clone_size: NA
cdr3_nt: TGTGCCAGCAGCTTACAAACTAGCGGGAGAGGGGAGACCCAGTACTTC
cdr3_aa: CASSLQTSGRGETQYF

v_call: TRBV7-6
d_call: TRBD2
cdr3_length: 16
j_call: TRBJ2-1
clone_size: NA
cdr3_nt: TGTGCCAGCAGCTTTGTAGCGGGGGACGACTACAATGAGCAGTTCTTC
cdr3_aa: CASSFVAGDDYNEQFF

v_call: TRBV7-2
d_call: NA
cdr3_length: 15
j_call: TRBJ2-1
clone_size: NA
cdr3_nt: TGTGCCAGCAGCTATAGTGAGGGCGTCTACAATGAGCAGTTCTTC
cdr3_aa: CASSYSEGVYNEQFF

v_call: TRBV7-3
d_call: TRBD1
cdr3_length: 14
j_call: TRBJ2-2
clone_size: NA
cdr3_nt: TGTGCCAGCAGGAGGGGGCAGGGTACCGGGGAGCTGTTTTTT
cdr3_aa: CASRRGQGTGELFF

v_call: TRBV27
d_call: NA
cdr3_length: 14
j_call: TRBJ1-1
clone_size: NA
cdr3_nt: TGTGCCAGCATAAACTATGGAGGGGGAACTGAAGCTTTCTTT
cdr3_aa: CASINYGGGTEAFF

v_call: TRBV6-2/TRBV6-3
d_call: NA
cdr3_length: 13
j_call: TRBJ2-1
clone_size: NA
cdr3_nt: TGTGCCAGCAGTTACTATCGGGGCAATGAGCAGTTCTTC
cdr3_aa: CASSYYRGNEQFF

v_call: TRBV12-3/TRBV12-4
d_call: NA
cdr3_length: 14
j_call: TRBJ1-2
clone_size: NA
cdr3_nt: TGTGCCAGCAGTTTAGAGGGGCAGGGATTCGGCTACACCTTC
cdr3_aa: CASSLEGQGFGYTF

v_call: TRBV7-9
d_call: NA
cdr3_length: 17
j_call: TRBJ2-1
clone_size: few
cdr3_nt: TGTGCCAGCAGCTTAGCCGGCGGATGGGGCAGCTACAATGAGCAGTTCTTC
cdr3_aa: CASSLAGGWGSYNEQFF

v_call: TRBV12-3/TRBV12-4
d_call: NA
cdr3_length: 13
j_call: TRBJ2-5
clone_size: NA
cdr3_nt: TGTGCCAGCAGGAGTCGCCGAGGGGAGACCCAGTACTTC
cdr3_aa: CASRSRRGETQYF

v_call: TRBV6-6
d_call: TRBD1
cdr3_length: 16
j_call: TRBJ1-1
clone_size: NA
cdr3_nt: TGTGCCAGCAGTTACAAACAGGGGGTTGGGGACACTGAAGCTTTCTTT
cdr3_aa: CASSYKQGVGDTEAFF

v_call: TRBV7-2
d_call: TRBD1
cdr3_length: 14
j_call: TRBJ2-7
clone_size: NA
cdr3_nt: TGTGCCAGCAGTTCACCCGGACAGGGCCACGAGCAGTACTTC
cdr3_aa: CASSSPGQGHEQYF

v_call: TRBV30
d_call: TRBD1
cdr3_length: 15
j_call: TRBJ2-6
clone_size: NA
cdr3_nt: TGTGCCTGGAGTCCAGGGGGCTCTGGGGCCAACGTCCTGACTTTC
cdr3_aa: CAWSPGGSGANVLTF

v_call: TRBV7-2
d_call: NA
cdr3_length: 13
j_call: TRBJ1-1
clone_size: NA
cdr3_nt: TGTGCCAGCAGCTTACTTGTGGGCACTGAAGCTTTCTTT
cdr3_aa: CASSLLVGTEAFF

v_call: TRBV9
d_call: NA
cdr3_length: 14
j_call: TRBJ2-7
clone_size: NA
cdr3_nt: TGTGCCAGCAGCGCGGGGGCCCAGGGGTACGAGCAGTACTTC
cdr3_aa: CASSAGAQGYEQYF

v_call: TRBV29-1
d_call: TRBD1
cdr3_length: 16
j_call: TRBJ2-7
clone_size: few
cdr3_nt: TGCAGCGTTGAAGATCCGTGGGGGGACAGGGGCGGTGAGCAGTACTTC
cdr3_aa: CSVEDPWGDRGGEQYF

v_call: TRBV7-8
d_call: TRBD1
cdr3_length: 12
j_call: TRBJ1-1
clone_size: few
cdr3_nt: TGTGCCAGCAGCCCAGGGGGGGGGTGGGCTTTCTTT
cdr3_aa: CASSPGGGWAFF

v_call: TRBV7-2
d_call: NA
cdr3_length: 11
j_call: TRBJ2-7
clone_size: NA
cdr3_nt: TGTGCCAGCAGCTTAACCTACGAGCAGAACTTC
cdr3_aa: CASSLTYEQNF

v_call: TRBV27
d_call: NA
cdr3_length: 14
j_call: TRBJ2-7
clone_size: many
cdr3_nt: TGTGCCAGCATACCCACACCAGGAGCCTACGAGCAGTACTTC
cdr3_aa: CASIPTPGAYEQYF

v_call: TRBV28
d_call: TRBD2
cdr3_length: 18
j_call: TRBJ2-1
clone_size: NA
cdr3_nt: TGTGCCAGCAGTTTAGGGACTAGCGGGGAGAGCTCCTACAATGAGCAGTTCTTC
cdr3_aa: CASSLGTSGESSYNEQFF

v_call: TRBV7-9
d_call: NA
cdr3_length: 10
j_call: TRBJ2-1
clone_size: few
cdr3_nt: TGTGCCAGCAGCCAAAGGGTGCAGTTCTTC
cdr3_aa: CASSQRVQFF

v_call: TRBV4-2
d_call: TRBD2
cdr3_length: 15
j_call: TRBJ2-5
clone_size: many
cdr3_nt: TGTGCCAGCAGCCCACGACTAGCGGGGTGGGGGACCCAGTACTTC
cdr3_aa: CASSPRLAGWGTQYF

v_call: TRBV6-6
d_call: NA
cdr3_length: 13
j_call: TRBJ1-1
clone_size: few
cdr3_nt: TGTGCCAGCAGTTACGAAGGCGGCCTTGAAGCTTTCTTT
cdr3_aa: CASSYEGGLEAFF

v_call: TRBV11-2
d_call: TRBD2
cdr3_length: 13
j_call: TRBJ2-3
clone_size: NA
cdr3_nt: TGTGCCACCACTAGCGGGAGTTTAGATACGCAGTATTTT
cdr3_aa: CATTSGSLDTQYF

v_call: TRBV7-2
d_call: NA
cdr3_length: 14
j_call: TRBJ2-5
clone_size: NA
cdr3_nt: TGTGCCAGCAGCGGGGGACGGGAAGGAGAGACCCAGTACTTC
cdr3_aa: CASSGGREGETQYF

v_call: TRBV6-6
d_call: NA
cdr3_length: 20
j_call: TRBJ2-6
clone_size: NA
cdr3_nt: TGTGCCAGCAGTTACTCAAAGCCCTGGGGTGACACCTCTGGGGCCAACGTCCTGACTTTC
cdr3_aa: CASSYSKPWGDTSGANVLTF

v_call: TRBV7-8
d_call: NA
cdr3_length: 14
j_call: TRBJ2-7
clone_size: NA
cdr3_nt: TGTGCCAGCAGCCCCTGGGGGAGCTCCTACGAGCAGTACTTC
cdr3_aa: CASSPWGSSYEQYF

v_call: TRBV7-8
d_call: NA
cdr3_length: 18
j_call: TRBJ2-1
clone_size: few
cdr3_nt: TGTGCCAGCAGCGATCCGGGACAAATTCTGAGCTCCTACAATGAGCAGTTCTTC
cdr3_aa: CASSDPGQILSSYNEQFF

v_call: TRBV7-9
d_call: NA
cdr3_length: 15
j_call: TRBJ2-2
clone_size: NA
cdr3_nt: TGTGCCAGCAGTTCGACATACGCGAACACCGGGGAGCTGTTTTTT
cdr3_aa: CASSSTYANTGELFF

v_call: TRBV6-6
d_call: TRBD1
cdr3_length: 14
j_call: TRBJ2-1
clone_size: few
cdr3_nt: TGTGCCAGCAACTACAGGGGGGATTACAATGAGCAGTTCTTC
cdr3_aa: CASNYRGDYNEQFF

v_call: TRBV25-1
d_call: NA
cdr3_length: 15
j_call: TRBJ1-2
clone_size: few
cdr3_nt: TGTGCCAGCAGTGAAGGGGCGGCCTCTAACTATGGCTACACCTTC
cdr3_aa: CASSEGAASNYGYTF

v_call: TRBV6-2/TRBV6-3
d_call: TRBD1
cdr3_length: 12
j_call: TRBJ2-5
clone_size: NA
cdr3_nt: TGTGCCAGTAACAGGGGTCGGGAGACCCAGTACTTC
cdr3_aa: CASNRGRETQYF

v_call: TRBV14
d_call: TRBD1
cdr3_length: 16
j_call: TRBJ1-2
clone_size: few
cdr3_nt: TGTGCCAGCAGCCTGTCTGGGACAGGGGCGTACGATGGCTACACCTTC
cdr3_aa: CASSLSGTGAYDGYTF

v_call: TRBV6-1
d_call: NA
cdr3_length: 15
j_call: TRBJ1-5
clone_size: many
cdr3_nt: TGTGCCAGCAGTGAAATTCCAGGGGCCAATCAGCCCCAGCATTTT
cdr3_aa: CASSEIPGANQPQHF

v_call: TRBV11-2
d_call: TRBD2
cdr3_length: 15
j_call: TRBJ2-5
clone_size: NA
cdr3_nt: TGTGCCAGCAGCTTCCGGGGGGGCAGCCAAGAGACCCAGTACTTC
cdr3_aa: CASSFRGGSQETQYF

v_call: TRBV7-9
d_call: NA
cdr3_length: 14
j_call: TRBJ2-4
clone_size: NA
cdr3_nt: TGTGCCAGCAGACCTAAAGAAGCCAAAAACATTCAGTACTTC
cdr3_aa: CASRPKEAKNIQYF

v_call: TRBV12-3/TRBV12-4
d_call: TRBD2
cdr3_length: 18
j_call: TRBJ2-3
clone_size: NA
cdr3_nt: TGTGCCAGCAGTTTAGCCGCGGGACTAGCGGGTGTCCCAGATACGCAGTATTTT
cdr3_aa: CASSLAAGLAGVPDTQYF

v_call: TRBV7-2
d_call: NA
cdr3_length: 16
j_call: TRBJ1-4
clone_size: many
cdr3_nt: TGTGCCAGCAGCTTAAACAGCCTACGAACTAATGAAAAACTGTTTTTT
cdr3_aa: CASSLNSLRTNEKLFF

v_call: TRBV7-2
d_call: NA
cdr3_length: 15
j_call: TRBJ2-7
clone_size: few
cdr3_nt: TGTGCCAGCAGCTTAGGCGGGTATAGCTCCTACGAGCAGTACTTC
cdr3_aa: CASSLGGYSSYEQYF

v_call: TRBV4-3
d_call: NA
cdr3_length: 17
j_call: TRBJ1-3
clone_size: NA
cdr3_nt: TGCGCCAGCAGCCAATTCTCGGGGGGGAGCTCTGGAAACACCATATATTTT
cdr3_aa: CASSQFSGGSSGNTIYF

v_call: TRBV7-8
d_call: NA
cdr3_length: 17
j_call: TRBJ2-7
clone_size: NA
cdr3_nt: TGTGCCAGCAGCTTTGCCCCCCCCGGGGAGTTCGCCTACGAGCAGTACTTC
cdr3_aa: CASSFAPPGEFAYEQYF

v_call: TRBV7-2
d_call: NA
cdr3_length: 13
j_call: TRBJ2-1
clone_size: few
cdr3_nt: TGTGCCAGCAGCTTGACCCCTAGTCGTGAGCAGTTCTTC
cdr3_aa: CASSLTPSREQFF

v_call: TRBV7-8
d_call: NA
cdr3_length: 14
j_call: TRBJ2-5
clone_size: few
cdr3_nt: TGTGCCAGCAGCTTAGTTAGGGAAGGGGAGACCCAGTACTTC
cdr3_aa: CASSLVREGETQYF

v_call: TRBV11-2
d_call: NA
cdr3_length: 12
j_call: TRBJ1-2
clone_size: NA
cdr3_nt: TGTGCCAGCAGCGGCCGGTTCTATGGCTACACCTTC
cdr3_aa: CASSGRFYGYTF

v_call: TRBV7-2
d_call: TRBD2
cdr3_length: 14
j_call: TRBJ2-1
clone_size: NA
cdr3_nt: TGTGCCAGCAGCTTGGGCGGGAGTGGTAATGAGCAGTTCTTC
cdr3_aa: CASSLGGSGNEQFF

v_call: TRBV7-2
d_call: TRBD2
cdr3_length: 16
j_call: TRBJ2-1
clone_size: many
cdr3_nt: TGTGCCAGCAGCTTAGACTATAGCGGGCCCTACAATGAGCAGTTCTTC
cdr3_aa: CASSLDYSGPYNEQFF

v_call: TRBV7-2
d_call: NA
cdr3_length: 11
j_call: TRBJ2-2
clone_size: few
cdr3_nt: TGTGCCAGCAGCCCCGGCTGGGAGCTGTTTTTT
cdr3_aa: CASSPGWELFF